The source of this T cell receptor (beta chain) is a study of somatic mutations in cytotoxic T cells in rheumatoid arthritis. Study-level background: Among the T-cell populations stained with V beta antibodies, some were separated by flow sorting at nearly 100% purity, including V beta1+ cells whose TCRB was sequenced. Findings of the study overall: There was no significant difference in CD8+ T-cell clonality between rheumatoid arthritis patients and age-matched healthy controls. No age-related increase in CD8+ clonality was seen in healthy controls, but one was seen in rheumatoid arthritis patients.

Study processing details: Expanded CD8+ clones from patients, those larger than 1%, seldom had a match among published virus-specific TCRB sequences. Some clones are missing from TCRdb's copy, which holds only in-frame ones; the method was immunoSEQ multiplex PCR. The V and J calls and clone size were taken over from that table, and D and trimming were inferred from the DNA. Of about 20,000 clones in the sample, around 85% were seen once. Note on this clone: The antigen is unknown.

CDR1 and CDR2 from the germline V gene are SGHNT and YENEEA. The CDR3 is 14 residues long. V was shortened by 5 bases and J by 4 bases, with 14 bases between the two germline ends. The sequencing input was CD8+ T cells sorted from blood. The receptor comes from a middle-aged woman with rheumatoid arthritis. The chain couples TRBV11-3 to TRBJ1-1, with D possibly matching TRBD1 (6 bases). CDR3 residues: CASSNTGQSTEAFF. The CDR3 DNA sequence: TGTGCCAGCAGCAATACCGGACAGAGCACTGAAGCTTTCTTT.